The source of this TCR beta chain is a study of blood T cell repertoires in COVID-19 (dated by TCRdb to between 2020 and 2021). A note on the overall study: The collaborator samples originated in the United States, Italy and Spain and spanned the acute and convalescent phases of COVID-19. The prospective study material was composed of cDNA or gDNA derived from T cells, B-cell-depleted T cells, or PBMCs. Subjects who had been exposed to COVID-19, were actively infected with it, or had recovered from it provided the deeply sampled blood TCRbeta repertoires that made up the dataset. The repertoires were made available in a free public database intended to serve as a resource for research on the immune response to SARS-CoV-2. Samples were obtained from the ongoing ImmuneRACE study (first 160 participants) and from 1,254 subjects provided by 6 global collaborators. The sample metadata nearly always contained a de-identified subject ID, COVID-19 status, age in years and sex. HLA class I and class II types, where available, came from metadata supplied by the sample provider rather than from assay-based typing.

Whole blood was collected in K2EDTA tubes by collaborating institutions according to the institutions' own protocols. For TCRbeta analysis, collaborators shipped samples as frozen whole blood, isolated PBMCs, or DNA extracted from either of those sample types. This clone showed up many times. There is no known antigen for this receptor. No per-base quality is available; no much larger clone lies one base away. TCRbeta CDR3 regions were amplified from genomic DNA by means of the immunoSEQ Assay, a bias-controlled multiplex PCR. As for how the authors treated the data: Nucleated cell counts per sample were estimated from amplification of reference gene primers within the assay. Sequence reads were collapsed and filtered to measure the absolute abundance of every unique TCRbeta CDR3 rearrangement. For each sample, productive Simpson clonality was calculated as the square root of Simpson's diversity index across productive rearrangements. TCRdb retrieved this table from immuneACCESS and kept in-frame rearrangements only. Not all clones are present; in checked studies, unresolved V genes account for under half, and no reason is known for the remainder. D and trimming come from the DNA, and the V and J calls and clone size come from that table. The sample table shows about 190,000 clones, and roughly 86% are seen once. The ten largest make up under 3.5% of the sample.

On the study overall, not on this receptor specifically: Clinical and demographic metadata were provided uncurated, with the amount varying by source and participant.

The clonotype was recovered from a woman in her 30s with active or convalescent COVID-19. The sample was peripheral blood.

The DNA sequence follows: TGCGCCAGCAGCTATGACCCTAGCGGGGCCTACGAGCAGTACTTC. Its protein reads: CASSYDPSGAYEQYF. The chain is assembled from TRBV4-1 and TRBJ2-7, with 9 bases matching TRBD2. The junction shows trimming of 5 bases on V and 2 bases on J, and the gene matches do not reach 7 bases of it. The germline V gene provides CDR1 MGHRA and CDR2 YSYEKL. From the cysteine through the phenylalanine, the CDR3 covers 15 amino acids. The retained sequence is limited to the CDR3, 45 bases, with the frame set at the first base.